These 16 T cell receptor beta chains share one sample of origin, sequenced in a study of beta chain features in type 1 diabetes. Notes on the study in general: Patients with Type 1 diabetes showed moderately but significantly shorter TCRB CDR3s in all four CD4+ subsets.

These receptors have no identified antigens. Reverse transcription of all isolated RNA meant that expressed TCRB transcripts were sequenced. TCRdb keeps only in-frame clones here, not all; method: immunoSEQ multiplex PCR. The top ten clones hold roughly 1% of a sample with 300,000 to 350,000 clones, over 7% of them seen once. Sequenced material: central memory CD4+ T cells from blood. The receptors originated from a man younger than 45 with type 1 diabetes.

The chain employs TRBV5-1 and TRBJ1-1, with 11 bases aligning to TRBD1. This CDR3 region has 17 residues. Germline CDR1 SGHRS, CDR2 YFSETQ. The junction had 14 bases not matched to a gene; V was cut back by 2 bases and J by 8 bases. CDR3 sequence: CASSFDLLSRDRGEAFF. CDR3 sequence (DNA): TGCGCCAGCAGCTTCGACTTACTATCCCGGGACAGGGGGGAAGCTTTCTTT.

This clone was detected a few times. J is TRBJ1-1 and V is TRBV18; 8 nucleotides match TRBD1. The germline CDR1 and CDR2 sequences are KGHSH and LQKENI. The CDR3 loop spans 14 amino acids. V lost 6 bases and J lost 4; bases outside the gene matches: 7. The DNA for the CDR3 is TGTGCCAGCTCCCTGGACAGGGATGGCACTGAAGCTTTCTTT. Its translation: CASSLDRDGTEAFF.

This clone was observed a few times. The V and J genes are TRBV28 and TRBJ2-7; TRBD1 aligns across 8 bases. Trimming removed 6 bases from V and 0 bases from J; junction bases left unmatched: 4. The CDR3 is made up of 14 amino acids. CDR1 and CDR2 from the germline V gene are MDHEN and SYDVKM. The CDR3 region has the DNA TGTGCCAGCAGCTCGGGACAGGACTCCTACGAGCAGTACTTC. The encoded protein is CASSSGQDSYEQYF.

This clone was seen a handful of times. J is TRBJ1-4 and V is TRBV7-2, with TRBD1 identical over 8 bases. The CDR3 covers 14 residues. CDR1 is SGHTA, CDR2 FQGNSA, per germline. With 5 bases clipped from V and 4 bases from J, the junction kept 3 bases outside the gene matches. The CDR3 nucleotides are TGTGCCAGCAGCCTGACAGGGGATAATGAAAAACTGTTTTTT. It codes for CASSLTGDNEKLFF.

V is TRBV25-1 and J is TRBJ2-5, with 7 bases that match TRBD1. This CDR3 comprises 15 residues. Germline V gene sequence: CDR1 MGHDK, CDR2 SYGVNS. Trimming at V came to 3 bases and at J to 5 bases, leaving 9 bases not matched to a gene. The CDR3 loop reads CASSEMTGKSETQYF. CDR3 nucleotide sequence: TGTGCCAGCAGTGAGATGACAGGGAAGTCGGAGACCCAGTACTTC.

This clone was picked up a small number of times. The V call is TRBV9, the J call TRBJ2-3; 7 bases agree with TRBD2. V lost 0 bases, J lost 6 bases, and 7 bases stayed unmatched. Germline lookup yields CDR1 SGDLS and CDR2 YYNGEE. This CDR3 is built from 15 residues. This CDR3 reads CASSVGTRTQDTQYF. In nucleotides, the CDR3 is TGTGCCAGCAGCGTAGGGACTAGGACACAGGATACGCAGTATTTT.

This clone was seen only a few times. The chain carries TRBV18 and TRBJ2-1; TRBD2 matches 7 bases. J lost 7 bases, V lost 3 bases, and 12 bases had no gene match. The CDR3 length is 16 residues. Germline CDR1 is KGHSH and CDR2 is LQKENI. The CDR3 sequence: CASSPDRGVGGNEQFF. CDR3 bases: TGTGCCAGCTCACCCGACCGGGGGGTCGGTGGGAATGAGCAGTTCTTC.

Worth noting for this clone: Other DNA sequences in this sample translate to the same CDR3. V usage is TRBV18 and J usage is TRBJ1-1; D remains ambiguous. CDR1 KGHSH and CDR2 LQKENI come from the germline V gene. Trimming stripped 1 base from V and 2 bases from J, with 5 bases between. The CDR3 length is 13 residues. In nucleotides, the CDR3 is TGTGCCAGCTCACCACTCGTAAACACTGAAGCTTTCTTT. It translates to CASSPLVNTEAFF.

The V and J genes are TRBV13 and TRBJ2-1; D is unresolved. The CDR3 totals 15 residues. With 4 bases removed from V and 0 bases from J, the gap between germline ends came to 10 bases. CDR1 and CDR2 (germline): PRHDT, FYEKMQ (reference sequence). The chain's CDR3 is CASSSTASSYNEQFF. CDR3 in DNA: TGTGCCAGCAGCTCGACCGCTAGCTCCTACAATGAGCAGTTCTTC.

This chain connects TRBV10-1 to TRBJ2-3; no clear D. Germline CDR1 WNHNN, CDR2 SYGVQD (reference sequence). V lost 2 bases, J lost 10 bases, and 13 bases lay in between. The CDR3 loop spans 13 amino acids. The CDR3 nucleotides read TGCGCCAGCAGTGAGGGGTGGCTTCATCCGCAGTATTTT. This encodes CASSEGWLHPQYF.

Regarding this clone: Other DNA variants within this sample encode the same CDR3. This chain uses TRBV11-2 with TRBJ1-4; TRBD1 agrees at 7 bases. Per the germline V gene, CDR1 is SGHAT and CDR2 is FQNNGV. Unmatched junction bases numbered 4, after V lost 1 base and J lost 8 bases. The CDR3 runs to 14 residues. CDR3 nucleotides: TGTGCCAGCAGCTTAGGACAGGGAGGAGAAAAACTGTTTTTT. Translated, it gives CASSLGQGGEKLFF.

The chain is built from TRBV7-2 and TRBJ2-3, with 8 bases fitting TRBD2. The CDR3 contains 16 residues. The germline gives CDR1 SGHTA, CDR2 FQGNSA. V dropped 0 bases and J dropped 6; count of bases not matched to a gene: 8. The CDR3 region is CASSLAARGGPDTQYF. CDR3 bases: TGTGCCAGCAGCTTAGCGGCCCGGGGGGGACCTGATACGCAGTATTTT. Drawing the rest from reference TRBV7-2 and TRBJ2-3, the complete variable domain is GAGVSQSPSNKVTEKGKDVELRCDPISGHTALYWYRQSLGQGLEFLIYFQGNSAPDKSGLPSDRFSAERTGGSVSTLTIQRTQQEDSAVYLCASSLAARGGPDTQYFGPGTRLTVL.

The CDR3 DNA follows: TGTGCCAGCAGCTTAGTAGCAGGGTCCGCCACAGATACGCAGTATTTT. This translates into CASSLVAGSATDTQYF. The chain recombines TRBV7-2 with TRBJ2-3; D perhaps matches TRBD1 (5 bases). V was trimmed by 1 base and J by 2 bases, leaving 13 bases between them. CDR1 is SGHTA and CDR2 is FQGNSA in the germline V gene. The CDR3 contains 16 residues.

This clone was seen a few times. The CDR3, as DNA: TGCGCCAGCAGTGAGATTCTGACCGGGGAGCTGTTTTTT. Its protein is CASSEILTGELFF. The V gene is TRBV10-2, the J gene TRBJ2-2, with D hard to call. The CDR3 spans 13 residues. V dropped 2 bases and J dropped 5 bases, with 6 bases sitting between them. The germline V gene encodes CDR1 WSHSY and CDR2 SAAADI.

The V call is TRBV2, the J call TRBJ2-3; no definite D call. V lost 6 bases, J lost 8 bases, and 9 bases lay in between. The CDR3 is made up of 11 amino acids. CDR1 is SNHLY, CDR2 FYNNEI, per germline. The CDR3 coding sequence is TGTGCCAGCAGCGGTGAAGGTACGCAGTATTTT. It translates to CASSGEGTQYF.

The genes are TRBV9 and TRBJ1-2; the D is unclear. Germline CDR1 and CDR2: SGDLS and YYNGEE. Trimming took 4 bases from V and 8 from J, leaving 15 bases between them. The CDR3 is made up of 13 amino acids. CDR3 sequence reads: CASSLMGLEGYTF. The CDR3 nucleotides are TGTGCCAGCAGCTTAATGGGGTTAGAAGGCTACACCTTC.